This T cell receptor (beta chain) was observed in a study of T cells after yellow fever vaccination (dated 2019 in TCRdb). With regard to the full study: The SMART-Seq v4 Ultra Low Input RNA kit was used to prepare libraries from fractions with low cell numbers. Blood samples were taken at several timepoints before and after primary and secondary immunization, and bulk PBMC replicates and cell subsets were isolated. To follow T-cell clones before and after both primary and booster YFV17D yellow fever vaccination, bulk TCR alpha and beta repertoires underwent longitudinal sequencing. Two healthy male donors, one aged 18 to 29 and one aged 30 to 40 years, made up the cohort. The research as a whole found: Because the study included only two donors, the extent to which the findings can be generalized is limited. After the booster, most of the clones that had expanded following primary vaccination were detected again (roughly 97% of CD4 and 80% to 90% of CD8), which suggests that memory was broadly maintained. Computational filtering was needed because FACS-sorted repertoires could contain abundant contaminating clonotypes from the bulk population. Compared with the primary T-cell response, the secondary T-cell response was weaker but faster, peaking on day 5 rather than day 15. A small fraction of clonotypes showed up in both the CD4 and CD8 compartments, probably as a result of convergent recombination.

Synthesis of TCR cDNA relied on 5'RACE template switching, a step that introduced a universal primer site along with unique molecular identifiers. cDNA synthesis was primed from both the TCR alpha and TCR beta constant segments. Two PCR steps were used to amplify libraries, with sample barcodes and sequencing adapters being added in the second step. Sequencing of libraries was done on Illumina HiSeq 2500 (2x100 bp) or NovaSeq (2x150 bp). The study's processing was this. MIGEC handled demultiplexing of reads and collapsing into UMI consensus sequences, while MiXCR performed V(D)J alignment. Vaccine-responding clonotypes were identified with edgeR using replicate PBMC samples, with FDR below 0.01 and a log2 fold change above 5 up to day 15 being required. Each bulk clonotype received a CD4 or CD8 identity based on whether the sequenced CD4 or CD8 repertoire contained that clonotype at higher abundance. TCRdb reprocessed the public reads (quality trimming at Q25 with fastp, clone calling with MiXCR) and kept in-frame beta chains. A single entry per CDR3 protein holds the most common genes and DNA from its merged rows. Clone size and V and J calls follow TCRdb, not the original study. In this sample the table shows some 500,000 distinct CDR3 sequences, roughly 12% of which occur a single time. About an eighth of the sample is in the top ten clones.

In its sample, this clonotype was seen many times. This receptor's antigen is unknown. Within one base of it there is no much larger clone, and no base qualities were kept. Explained via the paper, the treatment or condition label denotes: live attenuated yellow fever vaccine strain. At every blood-draw timepoint, two biological replicates of bulk PBMCs were collected. PBMCs were isolated from peripheral blood using a standard Ficoll-Paque protocol. RNA was extracted with TriZol from bulk PBMCs, CD4 and CD8 fractions, and dextramer-positive and dextramer-negative fractions. Material: PBMCs, obtained on the day of the yellow fever booster vaccination. The source of this sequence is a man under 40 who received the YFV17D yellow fever vaccine.

The CDR3 loop reads CASSSGQGTGETQYF. In nucleotide form, the sequence is TGCGCCAGCAGCTCGGGACAGGGGACCGGAGAGACCCAGTACTTC. This chain joins TRBV5-1 to TRBJ2-5; the junction holds 10 bases that match TRBD1. From the germline V gene, CDR1 is SGHRS and CDR2 is YFSETQ. Here V drops 3 bases and J drops 4 bases, and the junction holds 6 bases not matched to any gene. The CDR3 sequence holds 15 residues, the cysteine and phenylalanine included. The read is trimmed to its CDR3 DNA, 45 bases read in frame from base 1.